These 15 T cell receptor beta chains were all obtained from the same sample, sequenced in a study of regulatory T cells in long-lasting Graves disease. The time point denotes: persistent/refractory GD, antithyroid drugs over 5 years with positive TRAb. The TCR library was made from RNA that had been extracted from PBMCs in TRIzol. iRepertoire HTBI primers and Arm-PCR of CDR3 regions built TCR beta libraries. In TCRdb, the multiplex PCR reads were re-called with MiXCR into one record per CDR3 protein. The sample carries 300,000 to 500,000 distinct CDR3 sequences, roughly 20% recorded once. Material: peripheral blood mononuclear cells (PBMCs), obtained when the disease was refractory, from a patient treated with antithyroid drugs. Receptor source: a female donor with Graves disease.

This chain connects TRBV28 to TRBJ2-1, with D perhaps matching TRBD2 (7 bases). Per germline, CDR1 MDHEN and CDR2 SYDVKM. Trimming stripped 2 bases from V and 3 bases from J, with 11 bases between. The CDR3 consists of 15 residues. CDR3 residues: CASSLEGGGYNEQFF. The CDR3 DNA reads as TGTGCCAGCAGTTTAGAGGGAGGGGGCTACAATGAGCAGTTCTTC.

At least ten counts were recorded for this clonotype. The V gene is TRBV6-1, the J gene TRBJ2-5; 10 bases match TRBD2. V shed 6 bases and J 2 bases; nucleotides not matched to a gene: 6. The CDR3 is 15 amino acids. Germline V lookup: CDR1 MNHNS, CDR2 SASEGT. The CDR3 region is CASSQGLAIQETQYF. CDR3 DNA: TGTGCCAGCAGCCAGGGACTAGCGATACAAGAGACCCAGTACTTC.

J is TRBJ2-3 and V is TRBV7-9; D is uncertain. Germline V CDR1 and CDR2: SEHNR, FQNEAQ (reference sequence). Trimming took off 1 base at V and 7 bases at J, with 6 bases between the two ends. The CDR3 has 12 amino acids. For the CDR3, the DNA is TGTGCCAGCAGCTTAGGGGTGAATACGCAGTATTTT. This translates into CASSLGVNTQYF. The variable domain in full, completed from reference TRBV7-9 and TRBJ2-3, reads DTGVSQNPRHKITKRGQNVTFRCDPISEHNRLYWYRQTLGQGPEFLTYFQNEAQLEKSRLLSDRFSAERPKGSFSTLEIQRTEQGDSAMYLCASSLGVNTQYFGPGTRLTVL.

Worth noting for this clonotype: At one end, the junction sequence differs from germline, possibly due to a read error. This rearrangement joins TRBV24-1 to TRBJ2-5; TRBD1 matches at 12 bases. The CDR3 has 17 amino acids. Per germline, CDR1 KGHDR and CDR2 SFDVKD. CDR3 sequence: CATSDTRDRGRQETLYF. As DNA, the CDR3 is TGTGCCACCAGTGATACGCGGGACAGGGGGCGGCAAGAGACCCTGTACTTC.

The chain recombines TRBV12-3 or TRBV12-4 with TRBJ2-1; D perhaps matches TRBD1 (6 bases). Trimming removed 6 bases at V and 5 bases at J, with 14 bases between. The CDR3 totals 14 residues. The CDR3 spells CASSQTNRDNEQFF. CDR3 sequence (DNA): TGTGCCAGCAGCCAAACAAACAGGGACAATGAGCAGTTCTTC.

This clonotype was detected many times. The genes are TRBV27 and TRBJ1-4; 7 bases are a match to TRBD1. The CDR3 runs to 15 residues. Trimming took 0 bases from V and 7 from J; bases not matched to a gene: 5. Germline V CDR1 and CDR2: MNHEY, SMNVEV (reference sequence). DNA for the CDR3: TGTGCCAGCAGTTTATCAAGGGGGCGGAGTGAAAAACTGTTTTTT. The encoded protein is CASSLSRGRSEKLFF.

The chain couples TRBV5-6 to TRBJ2-2; 7 nucleotides match TRBD1. J lost 6 bases, V lost 2 bases, and 7 bases had no gene match. The CDR3 runs to 15 residues. Germline V CDR1 and CDR2: SGHDT, YYEEEE. CDR3 region: CASSLGLQGSGELFF. The CDR3 DNA reads as TGTGCCAGCAGCTTAGGGCTACAGGGGTCCGGGGAGCTGTTTTTT.

This clonotype was recorded a few times. This rearrangement joins TRBV9 to TRBJ2-7; D is uncertain. Between the trimmed V and J ends, which lost 0 bases and 2 bases, there was a span of 9 bases. The CDR3 has 14 residues. Germline V gene data show CDR1 as SGDLS and CDR2 as YYNGEE. CDR3 coding DNA: TGTGCCAGCAGCGTAGACGTTGGTGCCTACGAGCAGTACTTC. Translating gives CASSVDVGAYEQYF.

The CDR3 is CASSPTSANDEQFF. CDR3 nucleotides: TGTGCCAGCAGCCCGACTAGCGCGAACGATGAGCAGTTCTTC. The rearrangement links TRBV6-1 to TRBJ2-5; 8 positions match TRBD2. Judging by the DNA end, TRBJ2-1 fits better; the J call may be wrong. CDR3 size: 14 residues. Germline loops: CDR1 MNHNS, CDR2 SASEGT.

This clonotype has ten or more counts. The V call is TRBV11-2, the J call TRBJ2-7; 8 bases line up with TRBD2. There are 15 residues in the CDR3. Germline V gives CDR1 SGHAT, CDR2 FQNNGV. Trimming cost V 4 bases and J 2 bases; bases outside gene matches: 7. The CDR3 DNA is TGTGCCAGCAGCTCCGGACTAGCAAGAACCTACGAGCAGTACTTC. Translation: CASSSGLARTYEQYF. The whole variable domain, filled in from reference TRBV11-2 and TRBJ2-7, reads EAGVAQSPRYKIIEKRQSVAFWCNPISGHATLYWYQQILGQGPKLLIQFQNNGVVDDSQLPKDRFSAERLKGVDSTLKIQPAKLEDSAVYLCASSSGLARTYEQYFGPGTRLTVT.

This clonotype was seen repeatedly, ten times or more. This chain links TRBV3-1 with TRBJ1-1, with D unclear. CDR3 length equals 14 residues. Germline-derived CDR1 and CDR2 are LGHDT and YNNKEL (reference sequence). Trimming took 2 bases from V and 1 from J, leaving 8 bases between them. The CDR3 DNA follows: TGTGCCAGCAGCCAACGCATGGGGAACACTGAAGCTTTCTTT. Translated, it gives CASSQRMGNTEAFF.

This clonotype appeared once. The chain recombines TRBV19 with TRBJ2-7; D is possibly TRBD2 (6 bases). V was cut by 1 base and J by 2 bases, with 9 bases left in between. The CDR3 extends over 14 amino acids. CDR1 LNHDA and CDR2 SQIVND come from the germline V gene (reference sequence). CDR3 nucleotide sequence: TGTGCCAGTAGTATAGGGCGGGGAGCCTACGAGCAGTACTTC. It specifies CASSIGRGAYEQYF.

This clonotype was observed many times. This sequence joins TRBV12-3 or TRBV12-4 and TRBJ1-6, with D perhaps TRBD1 (5 bases). Trimming removed 3 bases from V and 14 bases from J, with 11 bases in between. The CDR3 consists of 12 residues. In nucleotides, the CDR3 is TGTGCCAGCAGTTTCTCAGGGTTTACCCTCCACTTT. It translates to CASSFSGFTLHF.

This clonotype was recorded many times. This chain joins TRBV2 and TRBJ1-1; TRBD1 is a possible D gene (5 bases). The CDR3 totals 14 residues. CDR1 and CDR2 from the germline V gene are SNHLY and FYNNEI. Trimming left V 8 bases short and J 1 base short, with 14 bases between. CDR3 sequence reads: CASGRDGPNTEAFF. CDR3 bases: TGTGCCAGCGGCCGGGACGGCCCGAACACTGAAGCTTTCTTT. Supplemented by reference TRBV2 and TRBJ1-1, the full variable domain reads EPEVTQTPSHQVTQMGQEVILRCVPISNHLYFYWYRQILGQKVEFLVSFYNNEISEKSEIFDDQFSVERPDGSNFTLKIRSTKLEDSAMYFCASGRDGPNTEAFFGQGTRLTVV.

This clonotype was picked up many times. The chain is built from TRBV7-9 and TRBJ1-2; D gene uncertain. The CDR3 length is 13 residues. V lost 1 base and J lost 3, with 6 bases in between. Germline assignment: CDR1 SEHNR and CDR2 FQNEAQ (reference sequence). The CDR3: CASSLEQHYGYTF. The CDR3 nucleotides read TGTGCCAGCAGCTTAGAACAGCACTATGGCTACACCTTC.